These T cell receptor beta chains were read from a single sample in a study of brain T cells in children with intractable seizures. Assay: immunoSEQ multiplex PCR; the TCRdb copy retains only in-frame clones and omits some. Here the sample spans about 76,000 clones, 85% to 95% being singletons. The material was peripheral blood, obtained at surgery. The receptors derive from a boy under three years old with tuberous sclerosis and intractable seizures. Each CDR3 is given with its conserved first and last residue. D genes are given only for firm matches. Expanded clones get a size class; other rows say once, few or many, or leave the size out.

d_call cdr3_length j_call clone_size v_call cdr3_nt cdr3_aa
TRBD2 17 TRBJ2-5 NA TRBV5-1 TGCGCCAGCAGCTTGGATCGGGGACTAGCGGGACAAGAGACCCAGTACTTC CASSLDRGLAGQETQYF
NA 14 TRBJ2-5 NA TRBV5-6 TGTGCCAGCAGCTTCGGGGAACCCAAAGAGACCCAGTACTTC CASSFGEPKETQYF
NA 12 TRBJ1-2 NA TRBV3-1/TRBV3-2 TGTGCCAGCAGCCAGGGAGACTATGGCTACACCTTC CASSQGDYGYTF
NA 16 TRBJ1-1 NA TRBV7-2 TGTGCCAGCAGCTATCCTCCAGGGGCGAGGGACACTGAAGCTTTCTTT CASSYPPGARDTEAFF
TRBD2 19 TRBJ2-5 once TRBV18 TGTGCCAGCTCACGCTTCTCGACTAGCGGGAGCCTTGTTCAAGAGACCCAGTACTTC CASSRFSTSGSLVQETQYF
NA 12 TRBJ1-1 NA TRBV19 TGTGCCAGTAGCAGAATGAACACTGAAGCTTTCTTT CASSRMNTEAFF
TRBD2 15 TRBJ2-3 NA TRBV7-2 TGTGCCAGCAGCTCGACTAGCGGGAGCGGAGATACGCAGTATTTT CASSSTSGSGDTQYF
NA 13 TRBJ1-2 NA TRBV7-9 TGTGCCAGCAGTTTAGGGGGGATCTATGGCTACACCTTC CASSLGGIYGYTF
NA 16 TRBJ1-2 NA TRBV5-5 TGTGCCAGCAGCTTTGCGGGGGCGCGGTTTAACTATGGCTACACCTTC CASSFAGARFNYGYTF
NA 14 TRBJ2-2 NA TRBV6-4 TGTGCCAGCAGTGACGGGACAAACACCGGGGAGCTGTTTTTT CASSDGTNTGELFF
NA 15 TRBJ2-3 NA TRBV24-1 TGTGCCACCAGACGGACGGGGGCAAGGTCAGATACGCAGTATTTT CATRRTGARSDTQYF
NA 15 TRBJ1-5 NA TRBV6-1 TGTGCCAGCAGTGAAGTGACCAACCTCTTCCGACCCCAGCATTTT CASSEVTNLFRPQHF
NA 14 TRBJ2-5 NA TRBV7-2 TGTGCCAGCAGCTTAATTCCGGGTTGGGAGACCCAGTACTTC CASSLIPGWETQYF
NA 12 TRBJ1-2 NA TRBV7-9 TGTGCCAGCAGCTTCAGGGACTATGGCTACACCTTC CASSFRDYGYTF
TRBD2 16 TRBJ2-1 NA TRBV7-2 TGTGCCAGCAGACTGACTAGCGGAGCAAACTACAATGAGCAGTTCTTC CASRLTSGANYNEQFF
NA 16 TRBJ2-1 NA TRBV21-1 TGTGCCAGCAGCAAAGAAGGGACAGGGGGCTACAATGAGCAGTTCTTC CASSKEGTGGYNEQFF
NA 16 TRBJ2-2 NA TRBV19 TGTGCCAGTAGTATAGCTCGATTGGGGGGAGCCGGGGAGCTGTTTTTT CASSIARLGGAGELFF
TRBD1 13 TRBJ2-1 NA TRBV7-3 TGTGCCAGCAGCTCGGGACAGGGACGCGAGCAGTTCTTC CASSSGQGREQFF
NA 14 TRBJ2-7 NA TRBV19 TGTGCCAGTAGTATAACAGGCTATGCCTACGAGCAGTACTTC CASSITGYAYEQYF
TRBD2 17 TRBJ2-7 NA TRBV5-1 TGCGCCAGCAGCCAATCCGGACTAGCGGAGACCTCCTACGAGCAGTACTTC CASSQSGLAETSYEQYF
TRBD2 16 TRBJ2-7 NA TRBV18 TGTGCCAGCTCATCAAGGGGACTAGCGGAGACCTACGAGCAGTACTTC CASSSRGLAETYEQYF
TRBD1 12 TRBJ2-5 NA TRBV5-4 TGTGCCAGCCATAGACAGGGCGAGACCCAGTACTTC CASHRQGETQYF
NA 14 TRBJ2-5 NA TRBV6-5 TGTGCCAGCAGAAATTGGGGGGGCGAAGAGACCCAGTACTTC CASRNWGGEETQYF
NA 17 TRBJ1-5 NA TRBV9 TGTGCCAGCAGCGTATCCCCGAGTCCAGAAGGCAATCAGCCCCAGCATTTT CASSVSPSPEGNQPQHF
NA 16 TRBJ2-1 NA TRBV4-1 TGCGCCAGCAGCCAAGAATGGGACTTAACTTACAATGAGCAGTTCTTC CASSQEWDLTYNEQFF
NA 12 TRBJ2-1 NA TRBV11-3 TGTGCCAGCAGCCGAGATACCAATGAGCAGTTCTTC CASSRDTNEQFF
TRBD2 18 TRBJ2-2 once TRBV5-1 TGCGCCAGCAGCTCTCACGGGCTAGCGGGGGGGAACACCGGGGAGCTGTTTTTT CASSSHGLAGGNTGELFF
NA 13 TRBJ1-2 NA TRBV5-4 TGTGCCAGCAGCCCAGGGACTAACTATGGCTACACCTTC CASSPGTNYGYTF
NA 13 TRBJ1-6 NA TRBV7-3 TGTGCCAGCAGCCTACGGGAGAATTCACCCCTCCACTTT CASSLRENSPLHF
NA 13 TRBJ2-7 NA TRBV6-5 TGTGCCAGCAGCCCATTGCAGGGTTACGAGCAGTACTTC CASSPLQGYEQYF
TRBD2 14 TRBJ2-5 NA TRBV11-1 TGTGCCAGCAGCTCTAGCGGGGGGGCAGAGACCCAGTACTTC CASSSSGGAETQYF
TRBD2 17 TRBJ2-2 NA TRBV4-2 TGTGCCAGCAGCCCGCATCTAGCGGGAGAGAACACCGGGGAGCTGTTTTTT CASSPHLAGENTGELFF
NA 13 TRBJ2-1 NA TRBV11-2 TGTGCCAGCAGTTTGGGACTGAACAATGAGCAGTTCTTC CASSLGLNNEQFF
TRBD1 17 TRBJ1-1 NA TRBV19 TGTGCCAGTAGTAGTTCGGGACAGGGGGCGCGGAACACTGAAGCTTTCTTT CASSSSGQGARNTEAFF
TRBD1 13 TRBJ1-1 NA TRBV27 TGTGCCAGCAGGACAACAGGGGGAACTGAAGCTTTCTTT CASRTTGGTEAFF
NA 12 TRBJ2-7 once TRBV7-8 TGTGCCAGCAACCCAATTGGGGGCGAGCAGTACTTC CASNPIGGEQYF
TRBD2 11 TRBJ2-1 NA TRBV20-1 TGCAGTGCTCCTAGCGGGGTAGAGCAGTTCTTC CSAPSGVEQFF
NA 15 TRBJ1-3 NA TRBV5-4 TGTGCCAGCAGCTTTGGCAGGGAGGCAGGAAACACCATATATTTT CASSFGREAGNTIYF
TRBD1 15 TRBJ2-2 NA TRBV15 TGTGCCACCAGCAGAGCGGGACAGGGTAGCGGGGAGCTGTTTTTT CATSRAGQGSGELFF
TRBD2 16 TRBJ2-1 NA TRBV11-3 TGTGCCAGCAGGCGCCCTGGACTAGCGGCAAACAATGAGCAGTTCTTC CASRRPGLAANNEQFF
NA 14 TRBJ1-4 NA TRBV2 TGTGCCAGCAGATCAGCCAAAACTTTTGAAAAACTGTTTTTT CASRSAKTFEKLFF
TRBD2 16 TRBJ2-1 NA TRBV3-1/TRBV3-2 TGTGCCAGCAGCCTTGGGACTAGCGGGAGGGGCAATGAGCAGTTCTTC CASSLGTSGRGNEQFF